This entry is about one TCR beta chain. The specificity of this receptor is unknown. Per-base qualities were not stored, and no clone one base away is much larger. These data are taken from a study of blood T cell repertoires in COVID-19 (dated by TCRdb to the early 2020s). About the study as a whole: Samples from collaborators originated in the United States, Italy and Spain and spanned both the acute and convalescent phases of COVID-19. The prospective study material was composed of cDNA or gDNA derived from T cells, B-cell-depleted T cells, or PBMCs. Deeply sampled blood TCRbeta repertoires from subjects exposed to, actively infected with, or recovered from COVID-19 were included in the dataset. The repertoires were made available in a free public database intended to serve as a resource for research on the immune response to SARS-CoV-2. Samples came from the ongoing ImmuneRACE study (first 160 participants) plus 1,254 subjects from 6 global collaborators. A de-identified subject ID, COVID-19 status, age in years and sex were almost always included in the sample metadata. Where available, HLA class I and class II types were obtained from metadata supplied by the sample provider rather than from assay-based typing. Overall study outcomes, separate from this receptor: Clinical and demographic metadata were provided uncurated, with the amount varying by source and participant.

The CDR3 measures 15 amino acids from cysteine to phenylalanine. Solely the CDR3 DNA is kept, with 45 bases framed from the first base. V and J lose 5 bases and 0 bases, and a span of 10 bases separates them. Reading the germline V gene gives CDR1 KGHDR and CDR2 SFDVKD. Whole blood was collected in K2EDTA tubes by collaborating institutions according to the institutions' own protocols. For TCRbeta analysis, collaborator samples were shipped as frozen whole blood, as isolated PBMCs, or as DNA extracted from either sample type. TCRbeta CDR3 regions were amplified from genomic DNA by means of the immunoSEQ Assay, a bias-controlled multiplex PCR. As for the original processing: Nucleated cell counts per sample were estimated from amplification of reference gene primers within the assay. To quantify the absolute abundance of each unique TCRbeta CDR3 rearrangement, sequence reads were collapsed and filtered. For each sample, productive Simpson clonality was calculated as the square root of Simpson's diversity index across productive rearrangements. TCRdb holds this immuneACCESS table with in-frame rearrangements only. Some clones are missing; in checked studies, unresolved V genes explain under half, and the rest has no known cause. V, J and clone size are taken as reported in that table, and D and trimming were inferred from the DNA itself. This sample comprises a few hundred thousand clones, roughly 87% of them detected only once. The top ten constitute roughly 0.8% of the sample.

Sequencing was performed on peripheral blood. The receptor comes from a woman in her thirties with acute or convalescent COVID-19. The chain is encoded by TRBV24-1 joined to TRBJ1-5; a confident D gene designation cannot be given. The CDR3 amino acid sequence is: CATSGTQTSNQPQHF. The DNA sequence reads TGTGCCACCAGTGGAACACAGACTAGCAATCAGCCCCAGCATTTT.